The 2 T cell receptor beta chains presented below share a single source sample, sequenced in a study of blood T cell repertoires in COVID-19. Generated by immunoSEQ multiplex PCR, the TCRdb table keeps only in-frame clones and is missing some. The sample holds a few hundred thousand clones; about 88% are singletons and the top ten take more than 2.5%. Material for sequencing was peripheral blood. Receptors were obtained from a man aged 55 to 70 with acute or convalescent COVID-19.

This clone appeared a single time. The V call is TRBV15, the J call TRBJ1-2; D is possibly TRBD1 (5 bases). CDR1 is LNHNV and CDR2 is YYDKDF in the germline V gene (reference sequence). V was trimmed by 2 bases and J by 5 bases, leaving 12 bases between them. The CDR3 is made up of 14 amino acids. The CDR3 bases are TGTGCCACCAGCAGACGGGACTCCTTTTATGGCTACACCTTC. It encodes CATSRRDSFYGYTF. Supplemented by reference TRBV15 and TRBJ1-2, the full variable domain reads DAMVIQNPRYQVTQFGKPVTLSCSQTLNHNVMYWYQQKSSQAPKLLFHYYDKDFNNEADTPDNFQSRRPNTSFCFLDIRSPGLGDTAMYLCATSRRDSFYGYTFGSGTRLTVV.

The chain is built from TRBV7-3 and TRBJ2-7; 9 bases line up with TRBD1. This CDR3 region has 16 residues. CDR1 is SGHTA and CDR2 is FQGTGA in the germline V gene. The V and J ends lost 5 bases and 0 bases, in that order; junction bases with no gene match: 8. CDR3 sequence reads: CASSREGTGTSYEQYF. CDR3 coding DNA: TGTGCCAGCAGCCGCGAGGGGACAGGGACCTCCTACGAGCAGTACTTC.